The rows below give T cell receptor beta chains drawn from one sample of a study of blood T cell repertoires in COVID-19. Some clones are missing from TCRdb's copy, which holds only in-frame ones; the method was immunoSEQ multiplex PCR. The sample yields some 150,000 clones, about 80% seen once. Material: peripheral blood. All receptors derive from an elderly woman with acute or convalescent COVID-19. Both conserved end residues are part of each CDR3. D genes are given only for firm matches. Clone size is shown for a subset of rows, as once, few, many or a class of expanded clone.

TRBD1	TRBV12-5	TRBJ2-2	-	CASGTGQSNTGELFF	TGTGCTAGTGGAACGGGACAGTCGAACACCGGGGAGCTGTTTTTT
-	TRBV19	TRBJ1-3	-	CASSPGRNTIYF	TGTGCCAGTAGCCCAGGCAGAAACACCATATATTTT
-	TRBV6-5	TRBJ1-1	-	CASLGLNLWNTEAFF	TGTGCCAGCCTGGGGCTGAATTTATGGAACACTGAAGCTTTCTTT
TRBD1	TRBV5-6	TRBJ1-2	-	CASSSRDRGLNYGYTF	TGTGCCAGCAGCAGCCGGGACAGGGGGTTAAACTATGGCTACACCTTC
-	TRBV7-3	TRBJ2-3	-	CASSLIARGTQYF	TGTGCCAGCAGCTTAATCGCCCGGGGTACGCAGTATTTT
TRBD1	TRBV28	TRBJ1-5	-	CASRHYRGGHQPQHF	TGTGCCAGCAGACATTACAGGGGTGGGCATCAGCCCCAGCATTTT
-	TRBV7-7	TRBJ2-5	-	CASSFRGSGTQYF	TGTGCTAGCAGCTTTAGAGGGTCGGGGACCCAGTACTTC
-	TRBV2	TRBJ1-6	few	CASSRLNSPLHF	TGTGCCAGCAGCAGACTTAATTCACCCCTCCACTTT
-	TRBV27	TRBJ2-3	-	CASSSYARGWQGSNTQYF	TGTGCCAGCAGTTCATATGCAAGGGGTTGGCAGGGCAGTAATACGCAGTATTTT
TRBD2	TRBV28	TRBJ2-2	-	CASRRGGYTGELFF	TGTGCCAGCAGACGCGGGGGATACACCGGGGAGCTGTTTTTT
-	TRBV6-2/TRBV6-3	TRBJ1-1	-	CASSHSGANTEAFF	TGTGCCAGCAGTCACTCGGGAGCTAACACTGAAGCTTTCTTT
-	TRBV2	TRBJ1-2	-	CASSRTEYGYTF	TGTGCCAGCAGTCGGACTGAGTATGGCTACACCTTC
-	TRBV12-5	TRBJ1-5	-	CASGLPGNSNQPQHF	TGTGCTAGTGGTTTGCCAGGTAATAGCAATCAGCCCCAGCATTTT
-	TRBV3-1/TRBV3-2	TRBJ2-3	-	CASGVGGTDTQYF	TGTGCCAGCGGGGTAGGGGGCACAGATACGCAGTATTTT
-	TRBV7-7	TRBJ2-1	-	CASSLAGGDNEQFF	TGTGCCAGCAGCTTAGCGGGGGGAGACAATGAGCAGTTCTTC
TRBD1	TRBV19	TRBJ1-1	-	CASSIGTGALNTEAFF	TGTGCCAGTAGTATAGGGACAGGGGCACTGAACACTGAAGCTTTCTTT
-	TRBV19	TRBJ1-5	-	CASSIGFRGPSNQPQHF	TGTGCCAGTAGTATAGGATTCAGGGGTCCTAGCAATCAGCCCCAGCATTTT
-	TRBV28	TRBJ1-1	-	CATRDLNTEAFF	TGTGCCACACGGGACTTGAACACTGAAGCTTTCTTT
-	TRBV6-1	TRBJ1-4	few	CASSETRPRQTGLMELFF	TGTGCCAGCAGTGAAACCCGCCCCCGACAGACAGGTTTGATGGAACTGTTTTTT
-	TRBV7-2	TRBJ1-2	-	CASSLGDRPMGGYTF	TGTGCCAGCAGCTTAGGAGACAGGCCGATGGGAGGCTACACCTTC
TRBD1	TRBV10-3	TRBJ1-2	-	CAIRLGQNYGYTF	TGTGCCATCAGGTTGGGACAGAACTATGGCTACACCTTC
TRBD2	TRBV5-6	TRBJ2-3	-	CASSLTSGPPTDTQYF	TGTGCCAGCAGCCTTACTAGCGGGCCGCCGACAGATACGCAGTATTTT
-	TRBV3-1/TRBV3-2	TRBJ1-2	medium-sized	CASSQDVSGFDGYTF	TGTGCCAGCAGCCAAGATGTATCAGGGTTTGATGGCTACACCTTC